A selection of T cell receptor beta chains follows, all from one sample in a study of blood T cell repertoires in COVID-19. The protocol was immunoSEQ multiplex PCR, while the TCRdb copy is restricted to in-frame clones and leaves out a portion. The data contain about 250,000 clones, around 89% of them seen just once; the ten biggest clones take up about 3%. Sequenced material: PBMCs or T cells enriched from blood (not recorded which). All receptors come from a woman between 50 and 59 years old who had recovered from COVID-19. Each CDR3 is given with its conserved first and last residue. The D gene is left open where the match is weak. A row's size may be missing; if present it is once, few, many or a size class.

D,J,size,V,CDR3,DNA
TRBD1,TRBJ1-1,.,TRBV2,CASRAFTGGEAFF,TGTGCCAGCAGGGCCTTCACAGGGGGTGAAGCTTTCTTT
.,TRBJ2-3,.,TRBV30,CAWSTTADTQYF,TGTGCCTGGAGTACGACAGCAGATACGCAGTATTTT
TRBD1,TRBJ1-1,.,TRBV5-6,CASSPGTGVNTEAFF,TGTGCCAGCAGCCCCGGGACAGGGGTGAACACTGAAGCTTTCTTT
.,TRBJ2-7,.,TRBV5-6,CASSLLGPQGTYEQYF,TGTGCCAGCAGCCTCTTGGGTCCTCAGGGGACCTACGAGCAGTACTTC
.,TRBJ2-1,.,TRBV9,CASSVEGDLYNEQFF,TGTGCCAGCAGCGTAGAAGGGGATTTATACAATGAGCAGTTCTTC
TRBD2,TRBJ2-2,.,TRBV11-3,CASSSGLAGLAGELFF,TGTGCCAGCAGCTCGGGACTAGCGGGCTTGGCAGGGGAGCTGTTTTTT
TRBD1,TRBJ1-2,.,TRBV7-2,CASSADRGLGYTF,TGTGCCAGCAGCGCGGACAGGGGGCTTGGCTACACCTTC
TRBD2,TRBJ2-1,.,TRBV7-7,CASSPGLARYNEQFF,TGTGCTAGCAGCCCCGGACTAGCGCGCTACAATGAGCAGTTCTTC
TRBD1,TRBJ1-1,.,TRBV4-3,CASSQGGTGNTEAFF,TGCGCCAGCAGCCAAGGAGGGACAGGGAACACTGAAGCTTTCTTT
TRBD1,TRBJ1-5,.,TRBV2,CASIGTGRNQPQHF,TGTGCCAGCATAGGGACAGGCAGAAATCAGCCCCAGCATTTT
.,TRBJ1-4,.,TRBV4-3,CASSQGAGTYEKLFF,TGCGCCAGCAGCCAAGGAGCCGGGACTTATGAAAAACTGTTTTTT
TRBD1,TRBJ1-1,.,TRBV7-3,CASSLTRQGADTEAFF,TGTGCCAGCAGCTTAACGCGGCAGGGGGCTGACACTGAAGCTTTCTTT
.,TRBJ2-7,.,TRBV11-1,CASSLASRGVTQQYF,TGTGCCAGCAGCTTAGCTTCCAGGGGAGTTACGCAGCAGTACTTC
.,TRBJ1-1,.,TRBV6-6,CASSRDGGSTEAFF,TGTGCCAGCAGTAGGGACGGGGGGAGCACTGAAGCTTTCTTT
.,TRBJ1-5,.,TRBV28,CASSPLSAPISNQPQHF,TGTGCCAGCAGTCCTCTTAGCGCGCCGATTAGCAATCAGCCCCAGCATTTT
TRBD2,TRBJ2-3,.,TRBV7-2,CASSPTSGRARTDTQYF,TGTGCCAGCAGCCCGACTAGCGGGAGGGCCCGGACAGATACGCAGTATTTT
TRBD2,TRBJ2-1,.,TRBV5-1,CASSQRAGGPAEQFF,TGCGCCAGCAGCCAACGAGCGGGAGGGCCGGCTGAGCAGTTCTTC
.,TRBJ1-6,.,TRBV11-3,CAYGFSNSPLHF,TGTGCCTACGGTTTTTCTAATTCACCCCTCCACTTT
.,TRBJ2-1,.,TRBV30,CAWSVGLGLGANEQFF,TGTGCCTGGAGTGTAGGGTTGGGACTTGGGGCCAATGAGCAGTTCTTC
TRBD2,TRBJ2-3,.,TRBV2,CASSTPAGPDTQYF,TGTGCCAGCAGCACCCCAGCGGGACCAGATACGCAGTATTTT
.,TRBJ2-2,.,TRBV18,CASSPVSGDTGELFF,TGTGCCAGCTCACCAGTTAGCGGTGACACCGGGGAGCTGTTTTTT
TRBD2,TRBJ2-1,.,TRBV6-2/TRBV6-3,CASSSHSGGANEQFF,TGTGCCAGCAGTTCCCATAGCGGGGGGGCCAATGAGCAGTTCTTC
TRBD1,TRBJ2-4,.,TRBV19,CASSSLQGANIQYF,TGTGCCAGTAGTAGCTTACAGGGGGCGAACATTCAGTACTTC
.,TRBJ2-2,.,TRBV15,CATSRDSAVRFTGELFF,TGTGCCACCAGCAGAGATAGTGCAGTCAGGTTCACCGGGGAGCTGTTTTTT
TRBD1,TRBJ1-1,.,TRBV11-1,CASSHRGTGPEAFF,TGTGCCAGCAGCCACCGGGGGACAGGGCCTGAAGCTTTCTTT
.,TRBJ1-2,.,TRBV6-2/TRBV6-3,CASSYRGLNYGYTF,TGTGCCAGCAGTTACCGGGGTCTGAACTATGGCTACACCTTC
TRBD2,TRBJ2-1,once,TRBV9,CASSGAGGNEQFF,TGTGCCAGCAGCGGGGCGGGGGGCAATGAGCAGTTCTTC
.,TRBJ1-1,.,TRBV19,CASSLTTALNTEAFF,TGTGCCAGTAGTCTTACGACAGCGTTGAACACTGAAGCTTTCTTT
TRBD2,TRBJ2-1,.,TRBV15,CATSRGAGGSYNEQFF,TGTGCCACCAGCAGAGGAGCGGGGGGCTCCTACAATGAGCAGTTCTTC
TRBD1,TRBJ2-2,.,TRBV30,CASETLNRGRTGELFF,TGTGCCTCCGAAACACTAAACAGGGGTCGCACCGGGGAGCTGTTTTTT
TRBD1,TRBJ1-1,.,TRBV4-2,CASSQTRTGGNTEAFF,TGTGCCAGCAGCCAAACGAGGACAGGAGGGAACACTGAAGCTTTCTTT
.,TRBJ1-1,.,TRBV20-1,CSAPMNAEAFF,TGCAGTGCTCCTATGAACGCTGAAGCTTTCTTT
.,TRBJ2-1,.,TRBV19,CASRRQSSYNEQFF,TGTGCCAGTAGAAGACAAAGCTCCTACAATGAGCAGTTCTTC
TRBD1,TRBJ1-4,.,TRBV6-1,CASSERQGATNEKLFF,TGTGCCAGCAGTGAGAGACAGGGGGCGACTAATGAAAAACTGTTTTTT
.,TRBJ1-4,.,TRBV27,CASREGDNNEKLFF,TGTGCCAGCAGAGAAGGGGATAACAATGAAAAACTGTTTTTT
TRBD1,TRBJ1-2,.,TRBV3-1/TRBV3-2,CASSHTGQGFGYTF,TGTGCCAGCAGCCATACGGGACAGGGTTTCGGCTACACCTTC
.,TRBJ1-2,.,TRBV15,CATSPSGGGYGYTF,TGTGCCACCAGCCCCAGCGGCGGAGGGTATGGCTACACCTTC
TRBD1,TRBJ1-6,.,TRBV11-2,CASSPHGQGGTPLHF,TGTGCCAGCAGCCCCCACGGACAGGGTGGAACACCCCTCCACTTT
TRBD1,TRBJ1-2,once,TRBV28,CASSSTGYGYTF,TGTGCCAGCAGTTCGACAGGGTATGGCTACACCTTC
.,TRBJ1-1,.,TRBV11-2,CASSLVGHTEAFF,TGTGCCAGCAGCTTAGTGGGCCACACTGAAGCTTTCTTT
TRBD1,TRBJ1-1,.,TRBV14,CASSPRQGFYTEAFF,TGTGCCAGCAGCCCCCGACAGGGGTTCTACACTGAAGCTTTCTTT
.,TRBJ2-3,.,TRBV5-1,CASSLSSRTDTQYF,TGCGCCAGCAGCTTATCGTCCCGCACAGATACGCAGTATTTT
TRBD1,TRBJ1-6,.,TRBV5-1,CASSRAQGQGANSPLHF,TGCGCCAGCAGCCGTGCCCAGGGACAGGGGGCCAATTCACCCCTCCACTTT
.,TRBJ2-7,.,TRBV14,CASSQSAGRSYEQYF,TGTGCCAGCAGCCAATCGGCAGGAAGGTCCTACGAGCAGTACTTC
.,TRBJ1-5,.,TRBV5-5,CASSLQGIEPQHF,TGTGCCAGCAGCTTACAGGGTATTGAGCCCCAGCATTTT